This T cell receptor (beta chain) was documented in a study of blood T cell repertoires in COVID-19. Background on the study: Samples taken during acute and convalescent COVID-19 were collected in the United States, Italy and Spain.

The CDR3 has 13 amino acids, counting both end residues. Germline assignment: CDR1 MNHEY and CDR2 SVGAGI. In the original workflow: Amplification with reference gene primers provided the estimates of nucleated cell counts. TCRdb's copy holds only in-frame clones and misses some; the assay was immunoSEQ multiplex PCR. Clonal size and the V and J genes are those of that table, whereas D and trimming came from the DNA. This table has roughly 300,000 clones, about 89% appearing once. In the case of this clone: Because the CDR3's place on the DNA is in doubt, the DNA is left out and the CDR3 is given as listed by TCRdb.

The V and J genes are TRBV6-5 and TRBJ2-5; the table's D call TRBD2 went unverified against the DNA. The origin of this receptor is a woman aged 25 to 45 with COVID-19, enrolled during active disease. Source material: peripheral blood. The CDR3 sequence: CASSFLEKETQYF.